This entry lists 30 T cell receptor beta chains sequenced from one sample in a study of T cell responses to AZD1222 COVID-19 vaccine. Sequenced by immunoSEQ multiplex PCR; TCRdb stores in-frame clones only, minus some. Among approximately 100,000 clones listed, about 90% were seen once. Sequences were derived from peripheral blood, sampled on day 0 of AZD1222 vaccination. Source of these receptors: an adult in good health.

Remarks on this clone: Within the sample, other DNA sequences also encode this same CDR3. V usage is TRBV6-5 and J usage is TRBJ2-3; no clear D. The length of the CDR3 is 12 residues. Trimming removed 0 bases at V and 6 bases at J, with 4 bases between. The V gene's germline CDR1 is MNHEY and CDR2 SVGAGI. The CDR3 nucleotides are TGTGCCAGCAGTTACTCGGGCGATACGCAGTATTTT. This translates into CASSYSGDTQYF.

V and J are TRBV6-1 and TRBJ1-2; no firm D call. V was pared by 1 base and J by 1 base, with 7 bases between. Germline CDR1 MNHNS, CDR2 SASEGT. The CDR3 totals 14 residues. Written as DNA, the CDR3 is TGTGCCAGCAGTGAAGTGAAGGTTAACTATGGCTACACCTTC. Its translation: CASSEVKVNYGYTF.

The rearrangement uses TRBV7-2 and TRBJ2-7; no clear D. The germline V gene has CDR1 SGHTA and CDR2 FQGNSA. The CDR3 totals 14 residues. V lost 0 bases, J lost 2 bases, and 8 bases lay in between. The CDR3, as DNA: TGTGCCAGCAGCTTAGCAGTGCGGACCTACGAGCAGTACTTC. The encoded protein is CASSLAVRTYEQYF.

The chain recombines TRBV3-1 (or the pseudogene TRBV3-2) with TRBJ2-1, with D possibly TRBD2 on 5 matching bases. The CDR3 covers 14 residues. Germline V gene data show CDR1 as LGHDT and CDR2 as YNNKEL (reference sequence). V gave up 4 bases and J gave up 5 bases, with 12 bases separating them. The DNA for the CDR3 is TGTGCCAGCAGCCCTAGCCCCGCCCACAATGAGCAGTTCTTC. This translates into CASSPSPAHNEQFF.

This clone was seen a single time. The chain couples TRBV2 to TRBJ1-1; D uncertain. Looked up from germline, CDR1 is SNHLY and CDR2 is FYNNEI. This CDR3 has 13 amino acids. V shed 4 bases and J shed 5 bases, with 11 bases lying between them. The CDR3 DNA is TGTGCCAGCAGTGGGGGAACCGGTACTGAAGCTTTCTTT. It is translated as CASSGGTGTEAFF.

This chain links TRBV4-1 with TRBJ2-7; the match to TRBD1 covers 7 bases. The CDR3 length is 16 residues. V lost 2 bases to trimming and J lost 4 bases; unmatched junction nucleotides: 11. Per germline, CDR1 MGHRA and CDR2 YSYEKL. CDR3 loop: CASSQSVGGLPYEQYF. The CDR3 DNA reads TGCGCCAGCAGCCAATCGGTAGGGGGCCTTCCTTACGAGCAGTACTTC.

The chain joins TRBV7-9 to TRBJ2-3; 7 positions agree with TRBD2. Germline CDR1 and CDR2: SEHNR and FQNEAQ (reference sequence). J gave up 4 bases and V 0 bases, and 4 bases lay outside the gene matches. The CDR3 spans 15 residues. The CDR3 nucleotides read TGTGCCAGCAGCTTAGCCTCCGGGGGGTCAGATACGCAGTATTTT. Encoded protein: CASSLASGGSDTQYF.

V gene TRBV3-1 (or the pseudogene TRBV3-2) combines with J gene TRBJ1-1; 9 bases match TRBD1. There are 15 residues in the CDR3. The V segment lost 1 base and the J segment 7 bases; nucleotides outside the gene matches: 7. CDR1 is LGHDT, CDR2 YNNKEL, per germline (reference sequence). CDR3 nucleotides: TGTGCCAGCAGCCAAGCCGGGACAGGGATCGGTGAAGCTTTCTTT. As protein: CASSQAGTGIGEAFF.

The CDR3 is CASSFLRDTEAFF. CDR3 in DNA: TGCGCCAGCAGCTTTCTAAGAGACACTGAAGCTTTCTTT. The chain couples TRBV5-1 to TRBJ1-1, with D unclear. The CDR3 is 13 residues long. In germline, CDR1 is SGHRS, CDR2 YFSETQ. V was pared by 2 bases and J by 3 bases, with 8 bases between.

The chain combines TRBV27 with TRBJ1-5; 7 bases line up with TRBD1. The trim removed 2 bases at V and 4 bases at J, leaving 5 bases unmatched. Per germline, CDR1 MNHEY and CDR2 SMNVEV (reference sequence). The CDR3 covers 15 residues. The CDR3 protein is CASSLRGRGNQPQHF. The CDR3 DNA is TGTGCCAGCAGTTTAAGGGGGCGAGGAAATCAGCCCCAGCATTTT.

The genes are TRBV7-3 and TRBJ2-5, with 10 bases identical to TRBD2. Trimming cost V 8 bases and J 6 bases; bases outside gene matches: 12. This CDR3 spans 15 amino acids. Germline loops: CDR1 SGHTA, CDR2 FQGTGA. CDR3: CASGRSGGAGKTQYF. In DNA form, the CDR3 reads TGTGCCAGCGGCCGAAGCGGGGGGGCCGGAAAGACCCAGTACTTC. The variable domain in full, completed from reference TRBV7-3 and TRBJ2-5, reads GAGVSQTPSNKVTEKGKYVELRCDPISGHTALYWYRQSLGQGPEFLIYFQGTGAADDSGLPNDRFFAVRPEGSVSTLKIQRTERGDSAVYLCASGRSGGAGKTQYFGPGTRLLVL.

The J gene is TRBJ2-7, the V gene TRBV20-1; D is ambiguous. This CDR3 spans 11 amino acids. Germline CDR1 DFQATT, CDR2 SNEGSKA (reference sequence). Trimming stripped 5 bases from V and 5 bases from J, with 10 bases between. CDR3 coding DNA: TGCAGTGCTTTCCGTTCGGACGAGCAGTACTTC. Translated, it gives CSAFRSDEQYF.

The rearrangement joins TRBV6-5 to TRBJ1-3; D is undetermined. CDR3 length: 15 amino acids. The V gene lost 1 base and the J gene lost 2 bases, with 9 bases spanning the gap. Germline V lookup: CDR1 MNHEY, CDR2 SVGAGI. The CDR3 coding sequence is TGTGCCAGCAGTTACTTAGCGGAGGCTGGAAACACCATATATTTT. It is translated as CASSYLAEAGNTIYF.

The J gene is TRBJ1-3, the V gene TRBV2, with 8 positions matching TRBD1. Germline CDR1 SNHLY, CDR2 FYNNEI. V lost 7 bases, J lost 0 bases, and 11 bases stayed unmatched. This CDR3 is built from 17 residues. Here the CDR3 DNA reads TGTGCCAGCAACCCCGGACAGGGAAGGCACTCTGGAAACACCATATATTTT. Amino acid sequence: CASNPGQGRHSGNTIYF. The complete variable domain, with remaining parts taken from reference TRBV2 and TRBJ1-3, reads EPEVTQTPSHQVTQMGQEVILRCVPISNHLYFYWYRQILGQKVEFLVSFYNNEISEKSEIFDDQFSVERPDGSNFTLKIRSTKLEDSAMYFCASNPGQGRHSGNTIYFGEGSWLTVV.

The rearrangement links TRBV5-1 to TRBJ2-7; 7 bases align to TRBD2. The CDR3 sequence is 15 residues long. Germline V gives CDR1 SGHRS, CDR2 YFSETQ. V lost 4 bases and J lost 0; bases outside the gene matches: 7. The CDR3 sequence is CASSAPGTTSYEQYF. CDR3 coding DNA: TGCGCCAGCAGCGCGCCCGGGACTACCTCCTACGAGCAGTACTTC.

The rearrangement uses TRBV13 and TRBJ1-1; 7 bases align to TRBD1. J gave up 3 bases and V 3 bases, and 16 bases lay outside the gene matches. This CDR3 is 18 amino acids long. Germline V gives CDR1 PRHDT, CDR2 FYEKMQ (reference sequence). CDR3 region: CASSFTGARVEYDTEAFF. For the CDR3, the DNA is TGTGCCAGCAGCTTTACAGGGGCGCGGGTGGAATATGACACTGAAGCTTTCTTT.

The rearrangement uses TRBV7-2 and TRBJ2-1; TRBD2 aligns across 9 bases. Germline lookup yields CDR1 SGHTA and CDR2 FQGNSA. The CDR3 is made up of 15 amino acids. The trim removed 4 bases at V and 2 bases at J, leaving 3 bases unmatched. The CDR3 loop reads CASSSSGMAYNEQFF. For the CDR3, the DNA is TGTGCCAGCAGCTCTAGCGGGATGGCCTACAATGAGCAGTTCTTC.

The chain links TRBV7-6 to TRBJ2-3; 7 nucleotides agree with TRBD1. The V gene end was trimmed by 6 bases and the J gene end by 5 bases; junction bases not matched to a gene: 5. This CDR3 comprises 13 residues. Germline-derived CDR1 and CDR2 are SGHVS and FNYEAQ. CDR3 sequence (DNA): TGTGCCAGCAGTCCTAACAGGGGAGATACGCAGTATTTT. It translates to CASSPNRGDTQYF. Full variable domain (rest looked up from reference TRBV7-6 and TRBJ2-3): GAGVSQSPRYKVTKRGQDVALRCDPISGHVSLYWYRQALGQGPEFLTYFNYEAQQDKSGLPNDRFSAERPEGSISTLTIQRTEQRDSAMYRCASSPNRGDTQYFGPGTRLTVL.

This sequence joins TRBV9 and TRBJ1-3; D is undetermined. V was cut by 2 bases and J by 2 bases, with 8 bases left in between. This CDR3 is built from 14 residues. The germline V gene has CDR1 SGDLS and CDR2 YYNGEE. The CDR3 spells CASSVSSPGNTIYF. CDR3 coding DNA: TGTGCCAGCAGCGTGTCGTCCCCTGGAAACACCATATATTTT.

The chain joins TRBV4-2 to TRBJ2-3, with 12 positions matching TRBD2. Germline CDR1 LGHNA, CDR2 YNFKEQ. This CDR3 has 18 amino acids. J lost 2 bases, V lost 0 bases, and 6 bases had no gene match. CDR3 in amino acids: CASSQDLSSGGVTDTQYF. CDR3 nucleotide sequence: TGTGCCAGCAGCCAAGATTTGTCTAGCGGGGGGGTCACAGATACGCAGTATTTT.

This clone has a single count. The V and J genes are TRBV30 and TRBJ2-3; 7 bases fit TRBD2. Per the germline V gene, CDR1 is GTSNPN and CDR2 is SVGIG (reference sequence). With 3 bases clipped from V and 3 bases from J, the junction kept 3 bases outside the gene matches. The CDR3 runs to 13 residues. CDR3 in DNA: TGTGCCTGGAGCCTGGGGGGGACAGATACGCAGTATTTT. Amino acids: CAWSLGGTDTQYF. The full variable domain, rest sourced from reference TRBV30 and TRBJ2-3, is SQTIHQWPATLVQPVGSPLSLECTVEGTSNPNLYWYRQAAGRGLQLLFYSVGIGQISSEVPQNLSASRPQDRQFILSSKKLLLSDSGFYLCAWSLGGTDTQYFGPGTRLTVL.

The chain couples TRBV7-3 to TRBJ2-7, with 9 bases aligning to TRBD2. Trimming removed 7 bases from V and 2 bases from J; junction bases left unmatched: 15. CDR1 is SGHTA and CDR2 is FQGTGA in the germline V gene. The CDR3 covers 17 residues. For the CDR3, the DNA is TGTGCCAGCATCCGCCCCCGGGGAGCGGGAGGACCCTACGAGCAGTACTTC. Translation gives CASIRPRGAGGPYEQYF.

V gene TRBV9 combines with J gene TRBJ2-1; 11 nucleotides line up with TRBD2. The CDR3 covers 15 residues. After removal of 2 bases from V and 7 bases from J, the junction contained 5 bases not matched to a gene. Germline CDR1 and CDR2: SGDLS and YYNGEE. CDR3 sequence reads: CASSVSGRGWNEQFF. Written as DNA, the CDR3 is TGTGCCAGCAGCGTTAGCGGGAGGGGGTGGAATGAGCAGTTCTTC. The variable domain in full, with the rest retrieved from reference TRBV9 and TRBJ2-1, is DSGVTQTPKHLITATGQRVTLRCSPRSGDLSVYWYQQSLDQGLQFLIQYYNGEERAKGNILERFSAQQFPDLHSELNLSSLELGDSALYFCASSVSGRGWNEQFFGPGTRLTVL.

CDR3 sequence reads: CASSLNLAGGPTGELFF. The CDR3 nucleotides read TGCGCCAGCAGCTTGAATCTAGCGGGAGGGCCGACCGGGGAGCTGTTTTTT. This chain uses TRBV5-1 with TRBJ2-2; 12 positions agree with TRBD2. This CDR3 is built from 17 residues. V gave up 1 base and J gave up 5 bases; unmatched junction bases: 6. The germline gives CDR1 SGHRS, CDR2 YFSETQ.

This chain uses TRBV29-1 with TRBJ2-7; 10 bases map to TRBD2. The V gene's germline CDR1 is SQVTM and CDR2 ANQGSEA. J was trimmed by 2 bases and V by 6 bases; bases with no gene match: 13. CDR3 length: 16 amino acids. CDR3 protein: CSVRRNSGGPPYEQYF. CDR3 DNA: TGCAGCGTCCGCCGTAATAGCGGGGGGCCCCCCTACGAGCAGTACTTC.

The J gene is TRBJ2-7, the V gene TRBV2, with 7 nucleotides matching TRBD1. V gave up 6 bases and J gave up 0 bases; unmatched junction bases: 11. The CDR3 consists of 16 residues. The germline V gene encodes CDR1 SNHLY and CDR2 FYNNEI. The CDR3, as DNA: TGTGCCAGCAGAGTAAACAAGGGGGCGGCCTCCTACGAGCAGTACTTC. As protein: CASRVNKGAASYEQYF.

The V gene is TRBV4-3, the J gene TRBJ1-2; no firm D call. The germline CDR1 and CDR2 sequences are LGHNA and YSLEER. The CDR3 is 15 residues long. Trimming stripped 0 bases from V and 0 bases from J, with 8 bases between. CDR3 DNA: TGCGCCAGCAGCCAAGATCATAGGGCTAACTATGGCTACACCTTC. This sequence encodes CASSQDHRANYGYTF.

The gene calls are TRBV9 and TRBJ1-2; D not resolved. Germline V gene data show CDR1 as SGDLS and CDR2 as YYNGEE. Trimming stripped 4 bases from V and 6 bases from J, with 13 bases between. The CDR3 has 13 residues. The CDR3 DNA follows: TGTGCCAGCAGCACGCTTTCCCGACATGGCTACACCTTC. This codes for CASSTLSRHGYTF.

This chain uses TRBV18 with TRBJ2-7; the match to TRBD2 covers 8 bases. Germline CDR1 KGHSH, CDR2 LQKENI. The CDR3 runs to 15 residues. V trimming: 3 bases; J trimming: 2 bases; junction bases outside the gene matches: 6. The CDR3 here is CASSPGGRPTYEQYF. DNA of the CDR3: TGTGCCAGCTCACCCGGCGGGAGGCCAACCTACGAGCAGTACTTC.

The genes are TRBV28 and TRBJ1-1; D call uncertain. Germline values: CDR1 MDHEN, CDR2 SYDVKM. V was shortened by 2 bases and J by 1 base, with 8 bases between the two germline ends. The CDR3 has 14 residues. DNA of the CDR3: TGTGCCAGCAGTTTAGTAGGTGCGAACACTGAAGCTTTCTTT. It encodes CASSLVGANTEAFF.